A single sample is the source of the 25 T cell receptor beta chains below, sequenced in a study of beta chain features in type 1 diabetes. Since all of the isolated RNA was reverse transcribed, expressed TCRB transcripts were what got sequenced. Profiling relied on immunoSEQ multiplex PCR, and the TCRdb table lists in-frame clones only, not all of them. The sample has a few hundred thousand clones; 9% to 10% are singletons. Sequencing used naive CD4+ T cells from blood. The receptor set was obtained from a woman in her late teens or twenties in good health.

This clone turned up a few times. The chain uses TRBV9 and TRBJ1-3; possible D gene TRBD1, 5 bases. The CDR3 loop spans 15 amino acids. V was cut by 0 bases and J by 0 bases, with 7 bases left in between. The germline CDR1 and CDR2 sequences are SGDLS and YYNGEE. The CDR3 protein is CASSVGQSSGNTIYF. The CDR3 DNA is TGTGCCAGCAGCGTAGGACAGAGCTCTGGAAACACCATATATTTT.

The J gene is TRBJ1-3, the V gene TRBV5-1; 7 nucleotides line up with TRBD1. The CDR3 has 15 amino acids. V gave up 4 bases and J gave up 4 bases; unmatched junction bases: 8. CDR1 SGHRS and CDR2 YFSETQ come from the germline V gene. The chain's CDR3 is CASSTEGQPGNTIYF. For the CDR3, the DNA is TGCGCCAGCAGCACGGAGGGACAGCCAGGAAACACCATATATTTT.

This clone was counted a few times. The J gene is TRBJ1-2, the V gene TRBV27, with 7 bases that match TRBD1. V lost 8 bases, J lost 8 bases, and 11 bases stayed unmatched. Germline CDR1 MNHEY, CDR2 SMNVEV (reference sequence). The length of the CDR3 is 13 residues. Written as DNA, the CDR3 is TGTGCCAGCGGGCCGGGACAGCGTCGAGGCTACACCTTC. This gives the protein CASGPGQRRGYTF.

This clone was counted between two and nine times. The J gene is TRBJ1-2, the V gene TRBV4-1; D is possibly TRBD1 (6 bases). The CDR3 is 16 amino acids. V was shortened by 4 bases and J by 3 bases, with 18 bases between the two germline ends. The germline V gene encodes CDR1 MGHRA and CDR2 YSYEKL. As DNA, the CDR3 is TGCGCCAGCAGCCCACAGGGATCCGACAGGCACTATGGCTACACCTTC. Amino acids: CASSPQGSDRHYGYTF.

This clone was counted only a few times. CDR3 protein: CASQRGASSEQYF. The CDR3, as DNA: TGCGCCAGCCAGCGGGGGGCGAGCAGCGAGCAGTACTTC. The chain combines TRBV5-1 with TRBJ2-7; TRBD2 matches at 9 bases. The V and J ends lost 7 bases and 6 bases, in that order; junction bases with no gene match: 8. The germline V gene encodes CDR1 SGHRS and CDR2 YFSETQ. The CDR3 length is 13 residues.

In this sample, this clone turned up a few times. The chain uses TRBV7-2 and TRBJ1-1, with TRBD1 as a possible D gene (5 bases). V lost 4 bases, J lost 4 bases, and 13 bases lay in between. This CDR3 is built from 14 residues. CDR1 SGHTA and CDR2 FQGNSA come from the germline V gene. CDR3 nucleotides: TGTGCCAGCAGCTCAATAGACAGCTCCACTGAAGCTTTCTTT. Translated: CASSSIDSSTEAFF.

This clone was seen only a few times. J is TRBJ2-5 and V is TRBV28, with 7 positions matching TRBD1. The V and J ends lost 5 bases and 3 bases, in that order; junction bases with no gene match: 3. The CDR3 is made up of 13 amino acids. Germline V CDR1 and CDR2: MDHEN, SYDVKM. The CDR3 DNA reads TGTGCCAGCAGTCGACAGGGAGAAGAGACCCAGTACTTC. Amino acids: CASSRQGEETQYF.

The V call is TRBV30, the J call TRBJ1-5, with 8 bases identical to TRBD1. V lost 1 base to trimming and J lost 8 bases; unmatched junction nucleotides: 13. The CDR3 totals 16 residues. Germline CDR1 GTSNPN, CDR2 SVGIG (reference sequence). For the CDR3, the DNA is TGTGCCTGGAGTGCACGTGGACAGGGAGATAGTGAGCCCCAGCATTTT. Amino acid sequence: CAWSARGQGDSEPQHF. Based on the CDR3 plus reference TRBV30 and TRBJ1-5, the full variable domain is SQTIHQWPATLVQPVGSPLSLECTVEGTSNPNLYWYRQAAGRGLQLLFYSVGIGQISSEVPQNLSASRPQDRQFILSSKKLLLSDSGFYLCAWSARGQGDSEPQHFGDGTRLSIL.

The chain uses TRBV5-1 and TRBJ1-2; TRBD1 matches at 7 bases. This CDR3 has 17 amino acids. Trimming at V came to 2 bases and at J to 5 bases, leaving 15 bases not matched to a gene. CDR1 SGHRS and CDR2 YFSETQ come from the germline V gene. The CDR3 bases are TGCGCCAGCAGCTTCTCCACTACTTTCGACAGGGAGTATGGCTACACCTTC. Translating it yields CASSFSTTFDREYGYTF.

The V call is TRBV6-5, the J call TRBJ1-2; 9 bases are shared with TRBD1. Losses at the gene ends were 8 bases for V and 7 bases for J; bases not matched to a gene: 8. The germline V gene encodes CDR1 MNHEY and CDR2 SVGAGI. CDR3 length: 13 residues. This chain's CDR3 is CASRTGELRGYTF. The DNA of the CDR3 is TGTGCCAGCCGGACAGGGGAGCTGCGTGGCTACACCTTC.

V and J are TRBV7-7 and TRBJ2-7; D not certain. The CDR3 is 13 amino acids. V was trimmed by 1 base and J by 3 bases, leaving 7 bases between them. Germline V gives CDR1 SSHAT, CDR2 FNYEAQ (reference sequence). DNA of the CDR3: TGTGCCAGCAGCTTAGATCTTTTCTACGAGCAGTACTTC. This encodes CASSLDLFYEQYF.

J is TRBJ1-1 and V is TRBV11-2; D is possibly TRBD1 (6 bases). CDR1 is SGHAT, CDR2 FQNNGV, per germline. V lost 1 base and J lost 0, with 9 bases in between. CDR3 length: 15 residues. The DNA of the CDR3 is TGTGCCAGCAGCTTAGCACGGACAGTGAACACTGAAGCTTTCTTT. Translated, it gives CASSLARTVNTEAFF.

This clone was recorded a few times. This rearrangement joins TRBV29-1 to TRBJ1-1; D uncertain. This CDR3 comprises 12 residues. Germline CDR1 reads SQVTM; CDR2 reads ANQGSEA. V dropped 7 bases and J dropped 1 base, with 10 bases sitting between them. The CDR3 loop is CSAARGNTEAFF. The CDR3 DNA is TGCAGCGCAGCACGGGGGAACACTGAAGCTTTCTTT. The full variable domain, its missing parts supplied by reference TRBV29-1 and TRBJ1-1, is SAVISQKPSRDICQRGTSLTIQCQVDSQVTMMFWYRQQPGQSLTLIATANQGSEATYESGFVIDKFPISRPNLTFSTLTVSNMSPEDSSIYLCSAARGNTEAFFGQGTRLTVV.

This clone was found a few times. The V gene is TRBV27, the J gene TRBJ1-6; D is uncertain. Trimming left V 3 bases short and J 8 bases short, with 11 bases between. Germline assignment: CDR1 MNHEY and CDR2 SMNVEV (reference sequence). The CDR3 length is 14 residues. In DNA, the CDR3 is TGTGCCAGCAGTTTGGAAGGGCGGGATTCACCCCTCCACTTT. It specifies CASSLEGRDSPLHF.

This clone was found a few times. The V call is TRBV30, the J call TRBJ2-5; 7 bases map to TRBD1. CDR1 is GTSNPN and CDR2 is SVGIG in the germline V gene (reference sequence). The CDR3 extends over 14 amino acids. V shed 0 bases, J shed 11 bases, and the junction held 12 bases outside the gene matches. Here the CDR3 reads CAWSVDRVGGEQYF. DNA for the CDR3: TGTGCCTGGAGTGTCGACAGGGTGGGTGGTGAGCAGTACTTC.

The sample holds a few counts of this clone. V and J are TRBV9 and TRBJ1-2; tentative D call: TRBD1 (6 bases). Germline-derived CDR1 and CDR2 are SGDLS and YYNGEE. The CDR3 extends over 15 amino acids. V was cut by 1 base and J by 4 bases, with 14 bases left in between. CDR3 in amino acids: CASSVQGQGTYGYTF. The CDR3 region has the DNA TGTGCCAGCAGCGTACAAGGTCAGGGGACCTATGGCTACACCTTC. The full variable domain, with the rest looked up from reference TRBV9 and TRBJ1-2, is DSGVTQTPKHLITATGQRVTLRCSPRSGDLSVYWYQQSLDQGLQFLIQYYNGEERAKGNILERFSAQQFPDLHSELNLSSLELGDSALYFCASSVQGQGTYGYTFGSGTRLTVV.

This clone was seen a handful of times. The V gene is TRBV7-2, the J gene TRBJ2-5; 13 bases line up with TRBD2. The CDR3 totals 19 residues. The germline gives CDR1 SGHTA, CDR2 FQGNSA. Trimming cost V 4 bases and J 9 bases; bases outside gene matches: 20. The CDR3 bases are TGTGCCAGCAGCTCCCTGGCCGCACTACTAGCGGGGGGGCCTCGATCCCAGTACTTC. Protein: CASSSLAALLAGGPRSQYF.

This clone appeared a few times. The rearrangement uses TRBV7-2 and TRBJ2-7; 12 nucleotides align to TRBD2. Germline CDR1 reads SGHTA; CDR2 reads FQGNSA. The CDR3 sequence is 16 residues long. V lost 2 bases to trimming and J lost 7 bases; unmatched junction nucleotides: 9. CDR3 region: CASSLSRTSGTGEQYF. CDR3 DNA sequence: TGTGCCAGCAGCTTATCACGGACTAGCGGGACGGGGGAGCAGTACTTC.

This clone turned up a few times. This CDR3 reads CASSQVSKPNVLTF. The DNA for the CDR3 is TGTGCCAGCAGTCAGGTTTCTAAGCCCAACGTCCTGACTTTC. The chain carries TRBV6-1 and TRBJ2-6; unclear D gene. Germline loops: CDR1 MNHNS, CDR2 SASEGT. The CDR3 has 14 residues. V lost 5 bases, J lost 8 bases, and 13 bases lay in between.

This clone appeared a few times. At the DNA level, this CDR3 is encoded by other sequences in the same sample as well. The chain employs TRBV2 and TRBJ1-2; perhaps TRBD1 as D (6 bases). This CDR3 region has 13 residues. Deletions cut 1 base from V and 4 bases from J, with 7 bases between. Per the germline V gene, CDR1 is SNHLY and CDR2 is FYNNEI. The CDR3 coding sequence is TGTGCCAGCAGTGAAGGCAGGGGCTATGGCTACACCTTC. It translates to CASSEGRGYGYTF.

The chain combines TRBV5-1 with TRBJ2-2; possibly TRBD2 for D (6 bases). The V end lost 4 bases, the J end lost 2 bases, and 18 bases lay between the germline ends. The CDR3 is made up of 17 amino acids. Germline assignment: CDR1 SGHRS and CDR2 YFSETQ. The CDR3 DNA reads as TGCGCCAGCAGCCCGCTCCGGTCGGGACTCAACACCGGGGAGCTGTTTTTT. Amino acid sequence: CASSPLRSGLNTGELFF.

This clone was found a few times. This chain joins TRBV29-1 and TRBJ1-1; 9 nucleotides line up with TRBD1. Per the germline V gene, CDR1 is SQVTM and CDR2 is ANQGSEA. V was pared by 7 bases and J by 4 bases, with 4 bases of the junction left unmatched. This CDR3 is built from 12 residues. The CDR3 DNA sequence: TGCAGCGGACAGGGGGTGAGCACTGAAGCTTTCTTT. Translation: CSGQGVSTEAFF.

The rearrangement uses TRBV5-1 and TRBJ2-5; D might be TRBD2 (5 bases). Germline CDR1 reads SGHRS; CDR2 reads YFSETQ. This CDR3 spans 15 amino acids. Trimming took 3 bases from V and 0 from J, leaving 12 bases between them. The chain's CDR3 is CASSSKTADQETQYF. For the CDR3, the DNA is TGCGCCAGCAGCTCGAAAACAGCGGACCAAGAGACCCAGTACTTC.

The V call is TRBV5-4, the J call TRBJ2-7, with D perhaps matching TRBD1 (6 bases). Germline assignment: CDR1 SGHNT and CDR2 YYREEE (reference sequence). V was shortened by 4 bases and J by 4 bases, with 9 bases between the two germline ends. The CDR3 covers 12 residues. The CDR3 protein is CASSPQGYEQYF. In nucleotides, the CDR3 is TGTGCCAGCAGCCCACAGGGATACGAGCAGTACTTC.

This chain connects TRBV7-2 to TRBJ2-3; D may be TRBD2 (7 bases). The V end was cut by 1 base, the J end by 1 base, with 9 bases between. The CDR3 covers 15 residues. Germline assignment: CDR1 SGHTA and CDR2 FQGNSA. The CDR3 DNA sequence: TGTGCCAGCAGCTTAGGGGGGGGCGGCACAGATACGCAGTATTTT. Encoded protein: CASSLGGGGTDTQYF.